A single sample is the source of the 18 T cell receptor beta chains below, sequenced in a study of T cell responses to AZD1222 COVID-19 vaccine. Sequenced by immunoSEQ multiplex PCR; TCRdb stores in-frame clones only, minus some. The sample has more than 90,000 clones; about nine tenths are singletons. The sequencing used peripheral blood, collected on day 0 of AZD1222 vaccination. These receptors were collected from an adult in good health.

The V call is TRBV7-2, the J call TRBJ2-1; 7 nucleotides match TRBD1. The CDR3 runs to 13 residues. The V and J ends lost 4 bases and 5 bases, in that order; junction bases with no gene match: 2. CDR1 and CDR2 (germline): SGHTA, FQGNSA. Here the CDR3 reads CASSSGQNNEQFF. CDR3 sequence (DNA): TGTGCCAGCAGCTCGGGACAGAACAATGAGCAGTTCTTC.

CDR3 region: CASSLGGGGFTEAFF. Here the CDR3 DNA reads TGTGCCAGCAGCTTAGGGGGCGGGGGATTCACTGAAGCTTTCTTT. The chain recombines TRBV7-8 with TRBJ1-1; perhaps TRBD1 as D (5 bases). In germline, CDR1 is SGHVS, CDR2 FQNEAQ. This CDR3 spans 15 amino acids. V was trimmed by 1 base and J by 4 bases, leaving 13 bases between them.

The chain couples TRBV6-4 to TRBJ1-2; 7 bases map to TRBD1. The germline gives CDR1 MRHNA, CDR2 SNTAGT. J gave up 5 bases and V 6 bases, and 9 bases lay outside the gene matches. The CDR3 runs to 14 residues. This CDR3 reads CASSPETGSYGYTF. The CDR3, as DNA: TGTGCCAGCAGCCCCGAGACAGGGTCGTATGGCTACACCTTC.

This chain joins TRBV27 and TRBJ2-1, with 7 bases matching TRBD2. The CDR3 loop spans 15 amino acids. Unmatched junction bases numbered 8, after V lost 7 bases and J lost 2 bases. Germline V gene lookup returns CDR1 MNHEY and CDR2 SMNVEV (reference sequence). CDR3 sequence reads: CASTDNRGAYNEQFF. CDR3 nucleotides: TGTGCCAGCACCGATAACCGGGGGGCCTACAATGAGCAGTTCTTC.

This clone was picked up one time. The CDR3 region has the DNA TGTGCCAGCAGTTCCAGGGGAGAGTATACTGAAGCTTTCTTT. Amino acids: CASSSRGEYTEAFF. The chain is built from TRBV6-5 and TRBJ1-1; D may be TRBD1 (6 bases). The CDR3 spans 14 residues. In germline, CDR1 is MNHEY, CDR2 SVGAGI. V lost 4 bases and J lost 5, with 14 bases in between.

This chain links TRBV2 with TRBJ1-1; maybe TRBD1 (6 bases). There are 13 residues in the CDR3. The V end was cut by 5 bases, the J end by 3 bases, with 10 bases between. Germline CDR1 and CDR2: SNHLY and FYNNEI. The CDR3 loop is CASSSYRDTEAFF. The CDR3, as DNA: TGTGCCAGCAGTTCTTACAGGGACACTGAAGCTTTCTTT.

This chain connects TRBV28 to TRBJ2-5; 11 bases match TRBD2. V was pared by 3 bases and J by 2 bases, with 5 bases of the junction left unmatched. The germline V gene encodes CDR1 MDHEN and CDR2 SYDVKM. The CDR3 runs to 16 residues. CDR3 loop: CASSLLAGGLQETQYF. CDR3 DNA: TGTGCCAGCAGTTTGTTAGCGGGGGGGCTACAAGAGACCCAGTACTTC. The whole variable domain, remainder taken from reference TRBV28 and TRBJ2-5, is DVKVTQSSRYLVKRTGEKVFLECVQDMDHENMFWYRQDPGLGLRLIYFSYDVKMKEKGDIPEGYSVSREKKERFSLILESASTNQTSMYLCASSLLAGGLQETQYFGPGTRLLVL.

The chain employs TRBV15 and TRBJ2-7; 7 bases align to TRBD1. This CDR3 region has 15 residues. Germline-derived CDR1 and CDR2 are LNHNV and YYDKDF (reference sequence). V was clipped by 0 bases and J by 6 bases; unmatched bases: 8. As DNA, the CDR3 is TGTGCCACCAGCAGAGATATGAGGGGGCTCTCCGAGCAGTACTTC. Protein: CATSRDMRGLSEQYF.

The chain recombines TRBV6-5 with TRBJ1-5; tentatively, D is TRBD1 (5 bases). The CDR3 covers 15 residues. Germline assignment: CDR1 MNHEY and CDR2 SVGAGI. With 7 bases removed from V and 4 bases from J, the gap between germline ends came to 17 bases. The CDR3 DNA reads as TGTGCCAGCATCCCCGGCCTGGGGGGTAATCAGCCCCAGCATTTT. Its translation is CASIPGLGGNQPQHF.

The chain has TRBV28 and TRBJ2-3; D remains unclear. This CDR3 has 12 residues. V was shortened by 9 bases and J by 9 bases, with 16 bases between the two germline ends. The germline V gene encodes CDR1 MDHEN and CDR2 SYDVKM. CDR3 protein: CASYESDETQYF. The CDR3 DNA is TGTGCCAGTTACGAGTCGGACGAGACGCAGTATTTT.

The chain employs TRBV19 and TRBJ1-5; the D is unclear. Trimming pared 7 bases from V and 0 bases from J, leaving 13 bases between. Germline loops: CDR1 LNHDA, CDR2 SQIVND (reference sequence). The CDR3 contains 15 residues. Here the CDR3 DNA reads TGTGCCAGTACTAGGAGCTACTATAGCAATCAGCCCCAGCATTTT. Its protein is CASTRSYYSNQPQHF.

The CDR3: CASRPGGTYEQYF. The DNA of the CDR3 is TGTGCCAGCAGGCCAGGGGGCACCTACGAGCAGTACTTC. J is TRBJ2-7 and V is TRBV27, with 8 positions matching TRBD1. Unmatched junction bases numbered 3, after V lost 6 bases and J lost 2 bases. Germline assignment: CDR1 MNHEY and CDR2 SMNVEV (reference sequence). The CDR3 spans 13 residues.

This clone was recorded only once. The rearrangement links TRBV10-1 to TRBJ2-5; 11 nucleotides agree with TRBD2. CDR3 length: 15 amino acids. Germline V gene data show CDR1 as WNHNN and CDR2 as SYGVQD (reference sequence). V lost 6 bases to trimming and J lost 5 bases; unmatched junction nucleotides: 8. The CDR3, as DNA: TGCGCCAGCAGGGTTAGCGGGGGGGGGATGGAGACCCAGTACTTC. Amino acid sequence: CASRVSGGGMETQYF.

The CDR3 bases are TGCGCCAGCAGCTTGGGCAGGGGGGACTTCACCAATGAGCAGTTCTTC. Translating it yields CASSLGRGDFTNEQFF. The chain carries TRBV5-1 and TRBJ2-1; a weak D match, TRBD1 (7 bases). The CDR3 totals 16 residues. Trimming removed 0 bases at V and 6 bases at J, with 16 bases between. Germline loops: CDR1 SGHRS, CDR2 YFSETQ.

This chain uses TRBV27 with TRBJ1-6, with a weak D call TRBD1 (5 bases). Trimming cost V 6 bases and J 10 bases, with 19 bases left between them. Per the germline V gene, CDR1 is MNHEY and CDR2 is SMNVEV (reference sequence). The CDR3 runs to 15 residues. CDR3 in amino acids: CASSPGTPRPSPLHF. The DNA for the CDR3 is TGTGCCAGCAGCCCAGGGACTCCCCGCCCCTCACCCCTCCACTTT.

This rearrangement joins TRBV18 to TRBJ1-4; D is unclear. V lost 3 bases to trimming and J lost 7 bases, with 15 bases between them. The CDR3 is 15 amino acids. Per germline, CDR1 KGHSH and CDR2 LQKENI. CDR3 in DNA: TGTGCCAGCTCACCTGGGAGCCCCCGAAGTGAAAAACTGTTTTTT. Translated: CASSPGSPRSEKLFF. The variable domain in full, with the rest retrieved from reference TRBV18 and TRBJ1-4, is NAGVMQNPRHLVRRRGQEARLRCSPMKGHSHVYWYRQLPEEGLKFMVYLQKENIIDESGMPKERFSAEFPKEGPSILRIQQVVRGDSAAYFCASSPGSPRSEKLFFGSGTQLSVL.

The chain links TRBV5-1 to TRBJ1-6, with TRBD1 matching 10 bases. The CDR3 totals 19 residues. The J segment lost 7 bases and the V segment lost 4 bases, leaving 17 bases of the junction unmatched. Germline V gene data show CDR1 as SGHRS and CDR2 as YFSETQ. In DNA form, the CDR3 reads TGCGCCAGCAGCCCCCGGAGACAGGGGGCCAGGGGTCTAAATTCACCCCTCCACTTT. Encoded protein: CASSPRRQGARGLNSPLHF.

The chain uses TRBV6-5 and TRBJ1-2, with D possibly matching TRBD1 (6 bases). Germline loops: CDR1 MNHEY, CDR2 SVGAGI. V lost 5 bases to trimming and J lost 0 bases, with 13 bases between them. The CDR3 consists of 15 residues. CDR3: CASSIKGGANYGYTF. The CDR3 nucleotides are TGTGCCAGCAGTATCAAAGGGGGGGCTAACTATGGCTACACCTTC.